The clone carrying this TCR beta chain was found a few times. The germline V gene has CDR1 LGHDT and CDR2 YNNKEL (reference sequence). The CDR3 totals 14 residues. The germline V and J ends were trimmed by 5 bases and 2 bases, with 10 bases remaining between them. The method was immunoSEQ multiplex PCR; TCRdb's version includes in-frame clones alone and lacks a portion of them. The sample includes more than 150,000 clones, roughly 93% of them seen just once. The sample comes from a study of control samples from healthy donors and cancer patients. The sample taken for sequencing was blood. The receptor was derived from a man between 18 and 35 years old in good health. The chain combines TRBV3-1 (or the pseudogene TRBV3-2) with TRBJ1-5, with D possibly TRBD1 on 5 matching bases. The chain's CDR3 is CASSAWGGNQPQHF. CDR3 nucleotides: TGTGCCAGCAGCGCGTGGGGGGGCAATCAGCCCCAGCATTTT.